These 10 T cell receptor beta chains were sequenced from one sample in a study of read filtering for tumor transcriptome and immune sequencing. The library was built from about 0.4 ug RNA with molecular barcoded adaptors for alpha/delta and beta/gamma chains. TCRdb called the reads again in MiXCR, with one record for every CDR3 protein. This table has about 62,000 distinct CDR3 sequences, around 19% appearing once. Sequenced material: a population of CD138-negative cells sorted from bone marrow. The receptor source for this set is a donor at least 40 years old with multiple myeloma.

In this sample, this clonotype turned up many times. The V call is TRBV7-8, the J call TRBJ2-7, with 9 positions matching TRBD1. The CDR3 sequence is 15 residues long. J lost 6 bases, V lost 0 bases, and 6 bases had no gene match. Per the germline V gene, CDR1 is SGHVS and CDR2 is FQNEAQ. CDR3 nucleotide sequence: TGTGCCAGCAGCTTAGCGCGGGGACAGGGCGGCGAGCAGTACTTC. Protein: CASSLARGQGGEQYF.

The table lists this clonotype with a count of one. One base away lies a much larger clone, so this may be a sequencing read error. The V and J genes are TRBV4-1 and TRBJ1-1, with D maybe TRBD1 (5 bases). Per germline, CDR1 MGHRA and CDR2 YSYEKL. This CDR3 has 14 amino acids. V lost 5 bases to trimming and J lost 4 bases, with 14 bases between them. The CDR3 sequence is CASSFLAGSTEAFF. CDR3 DNA sequence: TGCGCCAGCAGCTTCCTGGCAGGGAGCACTGAAGCTTTCTTT.

This chain links TRBV20-1 with TRBJ2-7; 10 bases map to TRBD2. In germline, CDR1 is DFQATT, CDR2 SNEGSKA (reference sequence). The CDR3 runs to 15 residues. V shed 0 bases and J 2 bases; nucleotides not matched to a gene: 4. The CDR3 is CSARDRTSGPYEQYF. CDR3 nucleotide sequence: TGCAGTGCTAGAGATCGGACTAGCGGTCCCTACGAGCAGTACTTC.

Ten or more counts support this clonotype. The J gene is TRBJ2-5, the V gene TRBV20-1; 9 bases map to TRBD2. Germline-derived CDR1 and CDR2 are DFQATT and SNEGSKA (reference sequence). This CDR3 contains 13 residues. The trim removed 0 bases at V and 10 bases at J, leaving 6 bases unmatched. This CDR3 reads CSARETGAGGQYF. As DNA, the CDR3 is TGCAGTGCTAGAGAGACGGGAGCGGGGGGCCAGTACTTC.

The V gene is TRBV5-5, the J gene TRBJ2-3; D not resolved. Germline lookup yields CDR1 SGHKS and CDR2 YYEKEE (reference sequence). The CDR3 contains 16 residues. The ends were cut back, 0 bases at V and 0 bases at J, with 11 bases in the middle. The CDR3 DNA follows: TGTGCCAGCAGCTTGGATCCAGGCCTTAGCACAGATACGCAGTATTTT. Its translation: CASSLDPGLSTDTQYF.

This clonotype was counted only a few times. V is TRBV16 and J is TRBJ1-5; weak D call: TRBD1 (5 bases). The CDR3 covers 16 residues. V lost 3 bases to trimming and J lost 0 bases, with 12 bases between them. CDR1 and CDR2 (germline): KGHSY, FQNENV. CDR3 bases: TGTGCCAGCAGCCATCGAGACAGCGTTAGCAATCAGCCCCAGCATTTT. Its protein product is CASSHRDSVSNQPQHF.

Concerning this clonotype itself: Possible read error: a much larger clone is one base away. The chain joins TRBV6-5 to TRBJ1-5; 12 nucleotides align to TRBD1. The J call could be wrong; TRBJ2-3 is a better fit for the DNA end. This CDR3 has 16 residues. Germline values: CDR1 MNHEY, CDR2 SVGAGI. CDR3 sequence: CASSNTGTGGNQPQYF. For the CDR3, the DNA is TGTGCCAGCAGTAATACCGGGACAGGGGGCAATCAGCCCCAGTATTTT.

V usage is TRBV7-8 and J usage is TRBJ2-3; either TRBD1 or TRBD2 may fit D (6 bases each). The CDR3 sequence is 14 residues long. The germline V and J ends were trimmed by 5 bases and 4 bases, with 13 bases remaining between them. Germline V gene sequence: CDR1 SGHVS, CDR2 FQNEAQ. The CDR3 spells CASSPGASADTQYF. CDR3 in DNA: TGTGCCAGCAGCCCAGGGGCTAGCGCAGATACGCAGTATTTT.

This clonotype was found many times. In DNA form, the CDR3 reads TGCAGCGTTGAACCTATTCAAGAGACCCAGTACTTC. Its translation: CSVEPIQETQYF. The V call is TRBV29-1, the J call TRBJ2-5; D is unclear. Trimming pared 2 bases from V and 2 bases from J, leaving 6 bases between. Germline CDR1 reads SQVTM; CDR2 reads ANQGSEA. There are 12 residues in the CDR3.

This clonotype was picked up many times. The chain joins TRBV6-1 to TRBJ2-4; D may be TRBD2 (6 bases). CDR1 is MNHNS, CDR2 SASEGT, per germline. The CDR3 extends over 17 amino acids. V lost 1 base, J lost 0 bases, and 13 bases lay in between. As DNA, the CDR3 is TGTGCCAGCAGTGAAGGACCAGGGACTTTAGCCAAAAACATTCAGTACTTC. Protein sequence: CASSEGPGTLAKNIQYF.